The T cell receptor beta chain under discussion was sequenced for a study of blood T cell repertoires in COVID-19. Looked up from germline, CDR1 is LGHNA and CDR2 is YSLEER. V was shortened by 1 base and J by 7 bases, with 6 bases between the two germline ends. The CDR3 contains 12 residues. Sequencing used immunoSEQ multiplex PCR; TCRdb keeps in-frame clones, though not all of them. There are about 190,000 clones in the sample; roughly 80% occur only once, and 17% lies in the top ten. Material for sequencing was peripheral blood. The genes are TRBV4-3 and TRBJ2-3; no clear D gene. The clonotype originates from a man aged 60 to 69 with active or convalescent COVID-19. This chain's CDR3 is CASSQGGYTQYF. In DNA form, the CDR3 reads TGCGCCAGCAGCCAAGGAGGCTATACGCAGTATTTT.